This T cell receptor beta chain was recorded in a study of T cell changes during pregnancy in multiple sclerosis. Profiling relied on immunoSEQ multiplex PCR, and the TCRdb table lists in-frame clones only, not all of them. The table shows more than 55,000 clones, with about 95% occurring only once. This CDR3 comprises 11 residues. From germline, CDR1 is SGHAT and CDR2 FQNNGV. The V and J ends lost 5 bases and 8 bases respectively, with 9 bases between them. V gene TRBV11-2 combines with J gene TRBJ1-1; maybe TRBD1 (5 bases). The sequencing here drew on CD8+ T cells from peripheral blood mononuclear cells, taken after pregnancy. This TCR was recovered from a female donor with multiple sclerosis, enrolled in a pregnancy study. CDR3 loop: CASSLNREAFF. CDR3 DNA sequence: TGTGCCAGCAGCCTCAACAGGGAAGCTTTCTTT.